Listed here are 28 T cell receptor beta chains from one sample, sequenced in a study of blood T cells in healthy people across ages (dated by TCRdb to between 2014 and 2017). Library prep was done by 5' RACE. Sequencing used an Illumina HiSeq 2500. A second 7 to 11 cycle PCR used a sample-barcoded 5' primer and a J-beta primer mix. Clones were called with MiXCR by TCRdb after fastp trimmed the public reads at Q25, and only in-frame beta chains were retained. Each CDR3 protein gets just one entry, which takes the most common genes and DNA from the rows behind it. Across this sample there are about 1.8 million distinct CDR3 sequences, with less than 50% seen only once. The biggest ten clones account for around 2.1% of the sample. The source material was blood. These receptors all come from a woman aged 40 to 50 in good health.

The CDR3 nucleotides read TGTGCCAGCAGCTTAGATGACAGGGATTATGAAAAACTGTTTTTT. Its protein product is CASSLDDRDYEKLFF. This chain joins TRBV11-2 and TRBJ1-4; 7 positions agree with TRBD1. Germline CDR1 SGHAT, CDR2 FQNNGV. CDR3 size: 15 residues. With 0 bases clipped from V and 6 bases from J, the junction kept 4 bases outside the gene matches.

The rearrangement uses TRBV4-2 and TRBJ2-6; D ambiguous. V was cut by 2 bases and J by 0 bases, with 5 bases left in between. This CDR3 comprises 15 residues. Germline V gives CDR1 LGHNA, CDR2 YNFKEQ. CDR3 sequence: CASSQPGSGANVLTF. As DNA, the CDR3 is TGTGCCAGCAGCCAACCCGGCTCTGGGGCCAACGTCCTGACTTTC.

This clonotype was detected a few times. This chain links TRBV5-1 with TRBJ2-3; 8 bases are shared with TRBD2. The junction had 5 bases not matched to a gene; V was cut back by 0 bases and J by 2 bases. The germline V gene encodes CDR1 SGHRS and CDR2 YFSETQ. This CDR3 has 16 amino acids. The CDR3 sequence is CASSLDSGAITDTQYF. The CDR3 coding sequence is TGCGCCAGCAGCTTGGATAGCGGGGCGATCACAGATACGCAGTATTTT.

Concerning this clonotype: The junction and the germline gene differ at one end; a read error may be behind it. The chain employs TRBV12-3 or TRBV12-4 and TRBJ2-3, with D perhaps TRBD2 (6 bases). CDR3 length: 13 amino acids. The CDR3 loop reads CVSNEVRGGTQYF. For the CDR3, the DNA is TGTGTCAGCAACGAAGTGCGGGGAGGTACGCAGTATTTT.

This chain connects TRBV4-2 to TRBJ2-7; D tentatively reads TRBD1 or TRBD2 (5 bases each). The CDR3 has 14 amino acids. CDR1 and CDR2 (germline): LGHNA, YNFKEQ. V lost 2 bases to trimming and J lost 3 bases, with 11 bases between them. The CDR3 here is CASSQQTEGYEQYF. DNA of the CDR3: TGTGCCAGCAGCCAACAGACAGAGGGCTACGAGCAGTACTTC.

This clonotype was observed once. The V gene is TRBV11-2, the J gene TRBJ2-7; TRBD1 might be the D (6 bases). Germline loops: CDR1 SGHAT, CDR2 FQNNGV. The CDR3 has 14 amino acids. Deletions cut 5 bases from V and 0 bases from J, with 11 bases between. This CDR3 reads CASSIRQVSYEQYF. In DNA, the CDR3 is TGTGCCAGCAGCATCCGACAGGTCTCCTACGAGCAGTACTTC.

The chain combines TRBV7-2 with TRBJ2-3, with 13 bases identical to TRBD2. This CDR3 is built from 16 residues. Trimming at V came to 6 bases and at J to 9 bases, leaving 12 bases not matched to a gene. The germline V gene encodes CDR1 SGHTA and CDR2 FQGNSA. The CDR3 DNA sequence: TGTGCCAGCAGTCACGATGGGACTAGCGGGGCGCGGACGCAGTATTTT. This codes for CASSHDGTSGARTQYF.

The genes are TRBV7-8 and TRBJ2-3; 10 bases line up with TRBD1. Unmatched junction bases numbered 6, after V lost 6 bases and J lost 6 bases. The germline CDR1 and CDR2 sequences are SGHVS and FQNEAQ. The CDR3 length is 14 residues. The CDR3, as DNA: TGTGCCAGCAGGCCAGGGACAGGGGACGATACGCAGTATTTT. Protein sequence: CASRPGTGDDTQYF.

In its sample, this clonotype was seen a few times. The CDR3 sequence: CSAREDVIRDRGGDEQYF. CDR3 nucleotide sequence: TGCAGTGCTAGAGAAGATGTGATCCGGGACAGGGGGGGAGACGAGCAGTACTTC. The genes are TRBV20-1 and TRBJ2-7; TRBD1 matches at 11 bases. Germline V gene lookup returns CDR1 DFQATT and CDR2 SNEGSKA (reference sequence). The CDR3 runs to 18 residues. V shed 0 bases, J shed 5 bases, and the junction held 15 bases outside the gene matches.

Notes on this clonotype: This may stem from a read error, because a much larger clone lies one nucleotide away. The genes are TRBV20-1 and TRBJ2-4; TRBD2 agrees at 11 bases. There are 16 residues in the CDR3. Germline V lookup: CDR1 DFQATT, CDR2 SNEGSKA (reference sequence). The CDR3 bases are TGCGGTGCTCCGACCTATAGCGGGGGGGTCAAAAACATTCAGTACTTC. Translating it yields CGAPTYSGGVKNIQYF.

The CDR3 region has the DNA TGTGCCAGCAGCAAACAGGGTAGAGGGCTGCATGAGCAGTTCTTC. It yields the protein CASSKQGRGLHEQFF. The chain links TRBV28 to TRBJ2-1; perhaps TRBD1 as D (6 bases). The CDR3 is 15 residues long. Germline V gives CDR1 MDHEN, CDR2 SYDVKM. V was clipped by 6 bases and J by 8 bases, with 20 bases between them. Combining the CDR3 with reference TRBV28 and TRBJ2-1 gives the whole variable domain DVKVTQSSRYLVKRTGEKVFLECVQDMDHENMFWYRQDPGLGLRLIYFSYDVKMKEKGDIPEGYSVSREKKERFSLILESASTNQTSMYLCASSKQGRGLHEQFFGPGTRLTVL.

At least ten counts were recorded for this clonotype. J is TRBJ2-4 and V is TRBV6-2 or TRBV6-3; D ambiguous. Trimming cost V 8 bases and J 2 bases, with 13 bases left between them. CDR1 is MNHEY, CDR2 SVGEGT, per germline. The CDR3 is 14 residues long. The CDR3 bases are TGTGCCAGCCTGGCTGATGTGACCAAAAACATTCAGTACTTC. It translates to CASLADVTKNIQYF.

The chain uses TRBV9 and TRBJ2-1; D might be TRBD1 or TRBD2, each matching 7 bases. The CDR3 totals 17 residues. The germline V and J ends were trimmed by 3 bases and 0 bases, with 16 bases remaining between them. Germline V lookup: CDR1 SGDLS, CDR2 YYNGEE. The chain's CDR3 is CASSGYRGLSSYNEQFF. In DNA, the CDR3 is TGTGCCAGCAGCGGTTACAGGGGACTAAGCTCCTACAATGAGCAGTTCTTC.

This rearrangement joins TRBV7-2 to TRBJ1-1, with a possible D match to TRBD1 (6 bases). Germline V gives CDR1 SGHTA, CDR2 FQGNSA. V was shortened by 5 bases and J by 5 bases, with 15 bases between the two germline ends. The CDR3 is 14 amino acids. The CDR3 sequence is CASSRPGQWTEAFF. The CDR3 DNA is TGTGCCAGCAGCCGACCGGGACAATGGACTGAAGCTTTCTTT.

This rearrangement joins TRBV6-6 to TRBJ2-4, with TRBD2 matching over 9 bases. The J call could be wrong; TRBJ2-7 is a better fit for the DNA end. Germline CDR1 is MNHNY and CDR2 is SVGAGI (reference sequence). The CDR3 consists of 14 residues. The CDR3: CASTLAGFQNEQYF. The CDR3, as DNA: TGTGCCAGCACTCTAGCGGGGTTTCAGAACGAGCAGTACTTC.

The rearrangement joins TRBV5-1 to TRBJ2-1; D not resolved. V was clipped by 1 base and J by 10 bases, with 12 bases between them. The germline V gene has CDR1 SGHRS and CDR2 YFSETQ. This CDR3 region has 13 residues. CDR3 sequence (DNA): TGCGCCAGCAGCTTGTATCAGGCCTACGAGCAGTTCTTC. As protein: CASSLYQAYEQFF.

This clonotype has a handful of counts. The rearrangement links TRBV15 to TRBJ2-5; D not resolved. The CDR3 runs to 16 residues. Germline-derived CDR1 and CDR2 are LNHNV and YYDKDF (reference sequence). With 2 bases removed from V and 3 bases from J, the gap between germline ends came to 16 bases. CDR3 in amino acids: CATSRKHTGRKETQYF. The CDR3 DNA reads TGTGCCACCAGCAGAAAACACACCGGACGGAAAGAGACCCAGTACTTC.

A few counts support this clonotype. The genes are TRBV6-5 and TRBJ2-2; 9 bases are a match to TRBD1. The germline gives CDR1 MNHEY, CDR2 SVGAGI. Trimming removed 5 bases from V and 0 bases from J; junction bases left unmatched: 4. The CDR3 covers 16 residues. The CDR3 reads CASSPTGGTNTGELFF. In DNA form, the CDR3 reads TGTGCCAGCAGTCCTACAGGGGGCACGAACACCGGGGAGCTGTTTTTT.

The CDR3 sequence is CASSPDDRGIGNEQFF. The DNA of the CDR3 is TGTGCCAGCTCACCAGACGACAGGGGGATAGGTAATGAGCAGTTCTTC. The chain is built from TRBV18 and TRBJ2-1, with TRBD1 matching over 9 bases. The CDR3 totals 16 residues. The V gene end was trimmed by 2 bases and the J gene end by 7 bases; junction bases not matched to a gene: 9. The germline V gene encodes CDR1 KGHSH and CDR2 LQKENI.

The chain joins TRBV6-2 or TRBV6-3 to TRBJ2-1; a weak D match, TRBD2 (6 bases). The V gene lost 6 bases and the J gene lost 8 bases, with 17 bases spanning the gap. The CDR3 runs to 14 residues. The germline V gene has CDR1 MNHEY and CDR2 SVGEGT. CDR3 protein: CASSSPGGRDEQFF. The CDR3 DNA is TGTGCCAGCAGCTCCCCCGGGGGTAGGGATGAGCAGTTCTTC.

The J gene is TRBJ1-2, the V gene TRBV25-1; D gene ambiguous. CDR1 and CDR2 from the germline V gene are MGHDK and SYGVNS. V dropped 7 bases and J dropped 1 base, with 7 bases sitting between them. There are 12 residues in the CDR3. The CDR3 DNA is TGTGCCAGCAAGGGCAGTAACTATGGCTACACCTTC. Translated: CASKGSNYGYTF.

V and J are TRBV20-1 and TRBJ1-6; the match to TRBD1 covers 7 bases. Germline assignment: CDR1 DFQATT and CDR2 SNEGSKA (reference sequence). V was pared by 2 bases and J by 10 bases, with 14 bases of the junction left unmatched. The CDR3 has 16 residues. For the CDR3, the DNA is TGCAGTGCTAGATCCTCCCTGACAGGGTCAAGGTCACCCCTCCACTTT. Encoded protein: CSARSSLTGSRSPLHF.

This sequence joins TRBV10-1 and TRBJ2-1, with 9 bases identical to TRBD1. In germline, CDR1 is WNHNN, CDR2 SYGVQD (reference sequence). Trimming took 6 bases from V and 7 from J; bases not matched to a gene: 10. The CDR3 sequence is 15 residues long. This CDR3 reads CASSKTQGASNEQFF. The CDR3 coding sequence is TGCGCCAGCAGCAAGACACAGGGGGCGTCAAATGAGCAGTTCTTC.

This clonotype was observed a handful of times. The chain is built from TRBV6-5 and TRBJ2-5; weak D call: TRBD2 (6 bases). V was shortened by 6 bases and J by 5 bases, with 19 bases between the two germline ends. CDR3 length: 15 residues. CDR1 is MNHEY, CDR2 SVGAGI, per germline. This CDR3 reads CASRPRPGLWETQYF. DNA for the CDR3: TGTGCCAGCAGACCTCGACCGGGACTTTGGGAGACCCAGTACTTC.

The DNA of the CDR3 is TGTGCCAGCAGCGCGTCTGATAGCGGGAACTCCTACGAGCAGTACTTC. This encodes CASSASDSGNSYEQYF. The V gene is TRBV9, the J gene TRBJ2-7; 8 bases align to TRBD2. The CDR3 length is 16 residues. The germline CDR1 and CDR2 sequences are SGDLS and YYNGEE. V trimming: 3 bases; J trimming: 0 bases; junction bases outside the gene matches: 8.

This clonotype was seen repeatedly, ten times or more. The J gene is TRBJ2-5, the V gene TRBV4-3, with 9 bases fitting TRBD2. The CDR3 has 13 amino acids. Per germline, CDR1 LGHNA and CDR2 YSLEER. With V trimmed by 0 bases and J by 8 bases, 1 base remained unmatched. Here the CDR3 reads CASSQDSGGTQYF. The CDR3 coding sequence is TGCGCCAGCAGCCAAGATAGCGGGGGAACCCAGTACTTC.

The rearrangement links TRBV6-2 or TRBV6-3 to TRBJ1-5; D is possibly TRBD1 (5 bases). This CDR3 comprises 15 residues. Trimming shortened V by 6 bases and J by 3 bases, and 15 bases separated the two germline ends. The germline gives CDR1 MNHEY, CDR2 SVGEGT. CDR3 loop: CASRGTGQANQPQHF. CDR3 nucleotide sequence: TGTGCCAGCAGAGGAACAGGCCAAGCCAATCAGCCCCAGCATTTT.

The chain combines TRBV10-3 with TRBJ2-7; D might be TRBD1 (6 bases). The CDR3 spans 16 residues. Trimming removed 3 bases at V and 7 bases at J, with 22 bases between. Germline CDR1 is ENHRY and CDR2 is SYGVKD. The CDR3 coding sequence is TGTGCCATCAGTGAAGGATCGGGGACACCTTTTGGAGAGCAGTACTTC. Translation gives CAISEGSGTPFGEQYF.